This record concerns one T cell receptor (beta chain) sequence. The sample belongs to a study of shared clonotypes between healthy human individuals. Profiled with immunoSEQ multiplex PCR; TCRdb holds only in-frame clones, not every one. The profile shows about 490,000 clones, roughly 78% of them singletons. J was trimmed by 1 base and V by 6 bases; bases with no gene match: 3. The CDR3 is 14 residues long. Per the germline V gene, CDR1 is KGHSH and CDR2 is LQKENI. The J gene is TRBJ2-5, the V gene TRBV18; 9 bases line up with TRBD1. Material: PBMCs. This TCR was recovered from a woman aged 40-49 years in good health. Some clones in this sample may be carry-over from other donors' samples. The CDR3 coding sequence is TGTGCCAGCTCGTCGGGACAGGGCCAAGAGACCCAGTACTTC. It specifies CASSSGQGQETQYF.